A single sample is the source of the 18 T cell receptor beta chains below, sequenced in a study of T cell responses to AZD1222 COVID-19 vaccine. Libraries were prepared by immunoSEQ multiplex PCR; TCRdb keeps only in-frame clonotypes and omits some of them. The data hold about 190,000 clones, with roughly 91% observed a single time. The input for sequencing was peripheral blood, taken on day 0 of AZD1222 vaccination. The receptors stem from an adult in good health.

V gene TRBV20-1 combines with J gene TRBJ1-1; D remains unclear. The germline V gene has CDR1 DFQATT and CDR2 SNEGSKA (reference sequence). The CDR3 sequence is 10 residues long. V gave up 3 bases and J gave up 3 bases, with 2 bases separating them. CDR3 protein: CSASHTEAFF. The CDR3 DNA follows: TGCAGTGCTAGCCACACTGAAGCTTTCTTT.

The chain is built from TRBV5-6 and TRBJ1-2, with TRBD1 matching over 7 bases. J lost 4 bases, V lost 5 bases, and 8 bases had no gene match. The CDR3 sequence is 14 residues long. In germline, CDR1 is SGHDT, CDR2 YYEEEE. This CDR3 is CASSPDRAGYGYTF. In DNA, the CDR3 is TGTGCCAGCAGTCCAGACAGGGCCGGCTATGGCTACACCTTC.

The chain carries TRBV7-9 and TRBJ1-1, with 8 nucleotides matching TRBD1. The CDR3 length is 16 residues. Germline V gene data show CDR1 as SEHNR and CDR2 as FQNEAQ (reference sequence). Losses at the gene ends were 5 bases for V and 5 bases for J; bases not matched to a gene: 13. Here the CDR3 reads CASSTYRGKKGTEAFF. The CDR3 DNA reads TGTGCCAGCAGCACCTACAGGGGGAAAAAGGGAACTGAAGCTTTCTTT. Looking up the rest from reference TRBV7-9 and TRBJ1-1 gives the full variable domain: DTGVSQNPRHKITKRGQNVTFRCDPISEHNRLYWYRQTLGQGPEFLTYFQNEAQLEKSRLLSDRFSAERPKGSFSTLEIQRTEQGDSAMYLCASSTYRGKKGTEAFFGQGTRLTVV.

The CDR3 DNA is TGTGCCAGCAGCCCCCGCCCCGGGACAGGAAATGAAAAACTGTTTTTT. Translating gives CASSPRPGTGNEKLFF. V and J are TRBV9 and TRBJ1-4, with TRBD1 matching over 8 bases. CDR1 and CDR2 from the germline V gene are SGDLS and YYNGEE. The CDR3 sequence is 16 residues long. Germline trimming cut 4 bases from V and 5 bases from J; bases unmatched to any gene: 10. Full variable domain (missing parts from reference TRBV9 and TRBJ1-4): DSGVTQTPKHLITATGQRVTLRCSPRSGDLSVYWYQQSLDQGLQFLIQYYNGEERAKGNILERFSAQQFPDLHSELNLSSLELGDSALYFCASSPRPGTGNEKLFFGSGTQLSVL.

J is TRBJ2-3 and V is TRBV9; D ambiguous. The CDR3 has 12 residues. Looked up from germline, CDR1 is SGDLS and CDR2 is YYNGEE. Trimming pared 3 bases from V and 4 bases from J, leaving 6 bases between. The CDR3 protein is CASSAQADTQYF. As DNA, the CDR3 is TGTGCCAGCAGCGCCCAGGCAGATACGCAGTATTTT.

In this sample, this clone turned up once. This chain joins TRBV5-6 and TRBJ2-3, with D unclear. This CDR3 contains 13 residues. The germline V gene has CDR1 SGHDT and CDR2 YYEEEE. V lost 3 bases to trimming and J lost 0 bases, with 5 bases between them. CDR3 sequence reads: CASSWGSTDTQYF. CDR3 nucleotide sequence: TGTGCCAGCAGCTGGGGTAGCACAGATACGCAGTATTTT.

V is TRBV5-1 and J is TRBJ1-2, with D possibly being TRBD1 (5 bases). This CDR3 region has 14 residues. The V gene lost 6 bases and the J gene lost 8 bases, with 20 bases spanning the gap. Germline CDR1 and CDR2: SGHRS and YFSETQ. The CDR3 DNA reads TGCGCCAGCACCCATCCGGGCAGGGTAGGAGGCTACACCTTC. Residues: CASTHPGRVGGYTF.

This clone was recorded only once. The V call is TRBV2, the J call TRBJ2-7; no firm D call. V was trimmed by 8 bases and J by 2 bases, leaving 10 bases between them. Germline assignment: CDR1 SNHLY and CDR2 FYNNEI. The CDR3 extends over 12 amino acids. CDR3 sequence: CASQGGAYEQYF. DNA of the CDR3: TGTGCCAGCCAAGGTGGGGCCTACGAGCAGTACTTC.

The chain employs TRBV24-1 and TRBJ2-7; D is perhaps TRBD1 (6 bases). The V gene's germline CDR1 is KGHDR and CDR2 SFDVKD. Trimming took off 4 bases at V and 7 bases at J, with 16 bases between the two ends. This CDR3 comprises 14 residues. CDR3: CATSEGASLREQYF. In DNA form, the CDR3 reads TGTGCCACCAGTGAGGGGGCCTCTCTTCGAGAGCAGTACTTC.

The chain's CDR3 is CASSPRTGGGLQSPLHF. CDR3 nucleotides: TGCGCCAGCAGCCCACGGACAGGGGGCGGTCTCCAATCACCCCTCCACTTT. The chain links TRBV4-1 to TRBJ1-6; TRBD1 matches at 11 bases. Germline-derived CDR1 and CDR2 are MGHRA and YSYEKL. CDR3 length equals 17 residues. Trimming at V came to 4 bases and at J to 10 bases, leaving 12 bases not matched to a gene.

The chain is built from TRBV5-4 and TRBJ1-1; 7 bases match TRBD1. The length of the CDR3 is 14 residues. Germline CDR1 SGHNT, CDR2 YYREEE (reference sequence). The V segment lost 2 bases and the J segment 0 bases; nucleotides outside the gene matches: 1. The CDR3 spells CASSLQGMNTEAFF. DNA for the CDR3: TGTGCCAGCAGCTTACAGGGGATGAACACTGAAGCTTTCTTT.

The chain couples TRBV9 to TRBJ1-2; 7 positions match TRBD1. The CDR3 runs 13 residues. The junction had 4 bases not matched to a gene; V was cut back by 4 bases and J by 4 bases. Germline lookup yields CDR1 SGDLS and CDR2 YYNGEE. This chain's CDR3 is CASSPRDSYGYTF. The CDR3, as DNA: TGTGCCAGCAGCCCTCGGGACAGCTATGGCTACACCTTC. Together with reference TRBV9 and TRBJ1-2, the CDR3 gives the full variable domain: DSGVTQTPKHLITATGQRVTLRCSPRSGDLSVYWYQQSLDQGLQFLIQYYNGEERAKGNILERFSAQQFPDLHSELNLSSLELGDSALYFCASSPRDSYGYTFGSGTRLTVV.

The chain uses TRBV4-2 and TRBJ2-1; 7 nucleotides match TRBD1. This CDR3 is built from 17 residues. With V trimmed by 1 base and J by 4 bases, 10 bases remained unmatched. Germline values: CDR1 LGHNA, CDR2 YNFKEQ. The CDR3 spells CASSQVAPGGGYNEQFF. Here the CDR3 DNA reads TGTGCCAGCAGCCAAGTAGCCCCAGGGGGTGGGTACAATGAGCAGTTCTTC.

The chain is built from TRBV3-1 (or the pseudogene TRBV3-2) and TRBJ1-3; 7 bases fit TRBD1. The germline V gene has CDR1 LGHDT and CDR2 YNNKEL (reference sequence). Trimming took 0 bases from V and 3 from J; bases not matched to a gene: 5. The length of the CDR3 is 16 residues. CDR3 in amino acids: CASSQDLQGLGNTIYF. DNA of the CDR3: TGTGCCAGCAGCCAAGATTTACAGGGGCTTGGAAACACCATATATTTT.

The rearrangement joins TRBV4-1 to TRBJ1-1; weak D call: TRBD1 (6 bases). This CDR3 has 14 residues. V was cut by 3 bases and J by 1 base, with 9 bases left in between. CDR1 MGHRA and CDR2 YSYEKL come from the germline V gene. The CDR3 nucleotides read TGCGCCAGCAGCCACGGACAGAGGAACACTGAAGCTTTCTTT. Translating it yields CASSHGQRNTEAFF.

The chain has TRBV15 and TRBJ1-3; D ambiguous. The CDR3 is 15 residues long. CDR1 LNHNV and CDR2 YYDKDF come from the germline V gene (reference sequence). Trimming pared 0 bases from V and 5 bases from J, leaving 11 bases between. CDR3 nucleotide sequence: TGTGCCACCAGCAGAGATGCAGCAAGCCGAAACACCATATATTTT. This translates into CATSRDAASRNTIYF.

The chain carries TRBV7-9 and TRBJ1-6; possible D gene TRBD1, 5 bases. This CDR3 spans 15 amino acids. V dropped 2 bases and J dropped 9 bases, with 14 bases sitting between them. The germline gives CDR1 SEHNR, CDR2 FQNEAQ (reference sequence). DNA of the CDR3: TGTGCCAGCAGCTTAAGGGCCAGGGAAGGTTCACCCCTCCACTTT. Encoded protein: CASSLRAREGSPLHF.

The CDR3 reads CASSSPPGTTGEAFF. CDR3 DNA sequence: TGTGCCAGCAGTTCACCTCCGGGGACAACGGGTGAAGCTTTCTTT. The rearrangement uses TRBV27 and TRBJ1-1, with a tentative D call TRBD1 (6 bases). The CDR3 spans 15 residues. Trimming cost V 4 bases and J 7 bases, with 19 bases left between them. Germline-derived CDR1 and CDR2 are MNHEY and SMNVEV (reference sequence).